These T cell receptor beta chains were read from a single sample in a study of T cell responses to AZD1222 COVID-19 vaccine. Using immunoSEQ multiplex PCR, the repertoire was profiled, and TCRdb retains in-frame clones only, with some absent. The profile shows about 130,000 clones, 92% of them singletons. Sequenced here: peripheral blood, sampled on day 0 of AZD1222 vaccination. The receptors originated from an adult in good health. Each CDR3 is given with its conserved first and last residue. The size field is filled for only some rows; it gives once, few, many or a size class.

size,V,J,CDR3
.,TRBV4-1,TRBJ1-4,CASTTLEGLTNEKLFF
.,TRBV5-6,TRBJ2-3,CASSPGLAGGGNTQYF
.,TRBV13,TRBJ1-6,CASSLGGWSGPNSPLHF
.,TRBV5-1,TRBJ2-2,CASEPDISGTGELFF
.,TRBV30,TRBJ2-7,CAWSVPRTGASYEQYF
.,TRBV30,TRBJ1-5,CAWSVEGNQPQHF
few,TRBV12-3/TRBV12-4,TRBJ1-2,CASTPSGLSGYTF
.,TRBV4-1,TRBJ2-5,CASSRPSGGQKETQYF
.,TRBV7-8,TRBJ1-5,CASSFMGRSNQPQHF
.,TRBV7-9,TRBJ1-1,CASSTSPRTEAFF
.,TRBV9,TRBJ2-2,CASSGGQGATGELFF
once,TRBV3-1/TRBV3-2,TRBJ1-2,CASSYSVHGYTF
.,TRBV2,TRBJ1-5,CASRYDSSSNQPQHF
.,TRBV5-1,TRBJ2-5,CASSPRSSGGETQYF
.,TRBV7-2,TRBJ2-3,CASSPGRYTDTQYF
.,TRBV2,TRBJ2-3,CASNLLAGGLDTQYF
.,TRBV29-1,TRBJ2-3,CSVEDVGLVTDTQYF
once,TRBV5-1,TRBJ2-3,CASSLGSFEDTQYF
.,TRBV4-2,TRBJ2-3,CASSARLAESTDTQYF
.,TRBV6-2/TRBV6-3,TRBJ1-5,CASSYRADQPQHF
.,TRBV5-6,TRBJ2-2,CASSLPRMKNTGELFF
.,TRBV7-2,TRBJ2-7,CASSYRTGSPYEQYF
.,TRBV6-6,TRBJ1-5,CASSTPVGNQPQHF
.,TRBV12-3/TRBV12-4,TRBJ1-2,CASSRGTDYGYTF
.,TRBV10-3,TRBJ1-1,CAISPGEGLNTEAFF
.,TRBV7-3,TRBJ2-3,CASSGSTDTQYF
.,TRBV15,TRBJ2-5,CATSSRVGTLQETQYF
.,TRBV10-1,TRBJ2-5,CASSGGSQETQYF
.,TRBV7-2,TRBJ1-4,CASSVTRANEKLFF